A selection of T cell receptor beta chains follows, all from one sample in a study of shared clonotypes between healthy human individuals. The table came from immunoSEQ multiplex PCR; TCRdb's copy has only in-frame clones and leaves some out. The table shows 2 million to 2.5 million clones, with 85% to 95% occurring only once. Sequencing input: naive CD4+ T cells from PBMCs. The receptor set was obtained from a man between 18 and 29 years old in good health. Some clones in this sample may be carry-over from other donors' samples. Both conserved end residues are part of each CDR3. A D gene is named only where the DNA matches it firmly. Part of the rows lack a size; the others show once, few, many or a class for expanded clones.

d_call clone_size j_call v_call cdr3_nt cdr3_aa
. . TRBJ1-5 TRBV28 TGTGCCAGCACCGACCGCGGGGGGAATCAGCCCCAGCATTTT CASTDRGGNQPQHF
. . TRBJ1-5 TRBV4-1 TGCGCCAGCAGGATGATAGGGGGTTATAGCAATCAGCCCCAGCATTTT CASRMIGGYSNQPQHF
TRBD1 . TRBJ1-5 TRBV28 TGTGCCAGCAGGCGCCGGACAGGGGTTACCAATCAGCCCCAGCATTTT CASRRRTGVTNQPQHF
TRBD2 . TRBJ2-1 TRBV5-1 TGCGCCAGCAGCTTGTCGGCGGGAGGGATTTACAATGAGCAGTTCTTC CASSLSAGGIYNEQFF
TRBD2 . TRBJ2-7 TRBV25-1 TGTGCCAGCAGCGCCAGCGGGAGTAACTACGAGCAGTACTTC CASSASGSNYEQYF
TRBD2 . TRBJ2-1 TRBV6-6 TGTGCCAGCAGCTCTACTAGCGGGAGTGTCTATGAGCAGTTCTTC CASSSTSGSVYEQFF
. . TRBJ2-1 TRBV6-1 TGTGCCAGCAGTGAGAACAGGTACAATGAGCAGTTCTTC CASSENRYNEQFF
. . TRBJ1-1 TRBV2 TGTGCCAGCACCCGGCCCCGCAGGAACACTGAAGCTTTCTTT CASTRPRRNTEAFF
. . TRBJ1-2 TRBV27 TGTGCCAGCAGCTTAAAAGGACATTCGGGGGCTGGCTATGGCTACACCTTC CASSLKGHSGAGYGYTF
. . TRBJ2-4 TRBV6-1 TGTGCCAGCAGTGAAGTTGACCCACGATTAAACATTCAGTACTTC CASSEVDPRLNIQYF
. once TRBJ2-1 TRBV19 TGTGCCAGTAGTATAGATGGAGGACTGAACAATGAGCAGTTCTTC CASSIDGGLNNEQFF